Sequencing of this T cell receptor beta chain was carried out in a study of blood T cells in healthy people across ages. General study results and limits: Donor CMV status was unknown, possibly confounding expanded clonotype changes.

As for this clonotype: The antigen remains undetermined.

The CDR3 length is 15 residues. V was pared by 5 bases and J by 13 bases, with 13 bases of the junction left unmatched. CDR1 and CDR2 from the germline V gene are MNHEY and SVGAGI. A second 7 to 11 cycle PCR used barcoded and J-beta primers. TCRdb processed the 5' RACE reads anew with MiXCR; each CDR3 protein has one entry. The repertoire has hundreds of thousands of distinct CDR3 sequences, around 28% of them found once; the top ten carry 15% to 20%. The TCR originated in an elderly woman in good health. The sequenced material came from blood. V and J are TRBV6-5 and TRBJ1-4; TRBD1 matches at 10 bases. CDR3 residues: CASSMDSRQGARLFF. The CDR3 DNA reads TGTGCCAGCAGTATGGACAGCAGACAGGGGGCGAGACTGTTTTTT.